Each of the 27 T cell receptor beta chains below was sequenced from the same sample in a study of cytomegalovirus exposure and HLA in healthy donors. Sequencing used immunoSEQ multiplex PCR; TCRdb keeps in-frame clones, though not all of them. This sample yields 200,000 to 250,000 clones, of which approximately 90% are seen a single time; 2% to 3% belongs to the top ten. Sequencing input: PBMCs. These receptors originate from a young man in good health and CMV-seronegative.

This rearrangement joins TRBV5-1 to TRBJ2-7, with TRBD1 identical over 7 bases. CDR1 and CDR2 from the germline V gene are SGHRS and YFSETQ. CDR3 length: 15 amino acids. The junction had 8 bases not matched to a gene; V was cut back by 4 bases and J by 1 base. CDR3 residues: CASSPYPGQSYEQYF. CDR3 nucleotides: TGCGCCAGCAGCCCGTATCCGGGACAGTCCTACGAGCAGTACTTC.

The CDR3 DNA reads TGTGCCAGCAGTCGCTCTAGGTCTTATAATTCACCCCTCCACTTT. Amino acid sequence: CASSRSRSYNSPLHF. The chain joins TRBV25-1 to TRBJ1-6; D remains ambiguous. The CDR3 consists of 15 residues. CDR1 and CDR2 (germline): MGHDK, SYGVNS. Trimming cost V 5 bases and J 4 bases, with 12 bases left between them.

Only one count was recorded for this clone. The V call is TRBV7-2, the J call TRBJ1-6; D uncertain. V was trimmed by 5 bases and J by 0 bases, leaving 17 bases between them. Per the germline V gene, CDR1 is SGHTA and CDR2 is FQGNSA. The CDR3 loop spans 18 amino acids. CDR3 residues: CASSQRRGSSSYNSPLHF. Here the CDR3 DNA reads TGTGCCAGCAGCCAGAGGAGAGGGTCGAGCTCCTATAATTCACCCCTCCACTTT.

The J gene is TRBJ2-5, the V gene TRBV2; D is perhaps TRBD1 (5 bases). The CDR3 runs 11 residues. The V gene's germline CDR1 is SNHLY and CDR2 FYNNEI. V was cut by 8 bases and J by 3 bases, with 7 bases left in between. The CDR3: CASLREETQYF. The DNA of the CDR3 is TGTGCCAGCCTCAGGGAAGAGACCCAGTACTTC.

The chain couples TRBV15 to TRBJ1-5; D not certain. V was shortened by 0 bases and J by 0 bases, with 6 bases between the two germline ends. Germline lookup yields CDR1 LNHNV and CDR2 YYDKDF (reference sequence). This CDR3 has 15 residues. This CDR3 is CATSRDGYSNQPQHF. The DNA of the CDR3 is TGTGCCACCAGCAGAGACGGTTATAGCAATCAGCCCCAGCATTTT. Full variable domain (outside the CDR3, taken from reference TRBV15 and TRBJ1-5): DAMVIQNPRYQVTQFGKPVTLSCSQTLNHNVMYWYQQKSSQAPKLLFHYYDKDFNNEADTPDNFQSRRPNTSFCFLDIRSPGLGDTAMYLCATSRDGYSNQPQHFGDGTRLSIL.

This chain uses TRBV7-2 with TRBJ2-3, with D possibly matching TRBD2 (6 bases). CDR1 and CDR2 (germline): SGHTA, FQGNSA. Trimming cost V 1 base and J 4 bases, with 9 bases left between them. The CDR3 loop spans 14 amino acids. The CDR3 DNA is TGTGCCAGCAGCTTAGGACTAGTTTCAGATACGCAGTATTTT. This codes for CASSLGLVSDTQYF.

CDR3: CASSQETSGGAKNIQYF. The CDR3 DNA is TGTGCCAGCAGCCAAGAGACCAGCGGGGGAGCCAAAAACATTCAGTACTTC. The chain is built from TRBV4-2 and TRBJ2-4; 8 nucleotides agree with TRBD2. This CDR3 comprises 17 residues. The trim removed 0 bases at V and 0 bases at J, leaving 4 bases unmatched. CDR1 and CDR2 (germline): LGHNA, YNFKEQ.

The chain has TRBV7-2 and TRBJ2-7, with a weak D call TRBD2 (7 bases). This CDR3 is built from 14 residues. CDR1 and CDR2 from the germline V gene are SGHTA and FQGNSA. Trimming cost V 1 base and J 4 bases, with 11 bases left between them. CDR3 in amino acids: CASSLGGGNYEQYF. In DNA form, the CDR3 reads TGTGCCAGCAGCTTAGGCGGGGGCAATTACGAGCAGTACTTC.

The chain couples TRBV7-2 to TRBJ2-7; no firm D call. Germline CDR1 reads SGHTA; CDR2 reads FQGNSA. The germline V and J ends were trimmed by 0 bases and 0 bases, with 3 bases remaining between them. The CDR3 has 13 residues. The CDR3 reads CASSLALSYEQYF. CDR3 nucleotides: TGTGCCAGCAGCTTAGCCCTCTCCTACGAGCAGTACTTC.

The chain employs TRBV10-3 and TRBJ2-7, with 13 nucleotides matching TRBD2. This CDR3 region has 13 residues. Germline CDR1 ENHRY, CDR2 SYGVKD. The ends lost 10 bases at V and 7 bases at J; junction bases unmatched: 7. The CDR3, as DNA: TGTGCCACAAGGACTAGCGGGGGAGGAGAGCAGTACTTC. Its protein is CATRTSGGGEQYF.

For the CDR3, the DNA is TGTGCCAGCACCACAGGGAACACCGGGGAGCTGTTTTTT. This codes for CASTTGNTGELFF. The chain combines TRBV6-1 with TRBJ2-2; possible D gene TRBD1, 5 bases. Deletions cut 7 bases from V and 1 base from J, with 7 bases between. The CDR3 loop spans 13 amino acids. The germline gives CDR1 MNHNS, CDR2 SASEGT.

This clone has just one count. The V gene is TRBV9, the J gene TRBJ1-3; D remains ambiguous. The germline V gene has CDR1 SGDLS and CDR2 YYNGEE. V was trimmed by 0 bases and J by 0 bases, leaving 7 bases between them. This CDR3 region has 15 residues. CDR3 loop: CASSVELSSGNTIYF. Written as DNA, the CDR3 is TGTGCCAGCAGCGTAGAACTGAGCTCTGGAAACACCATATATTTT.

CDR3 nucleotide sequence: TGTGCCAGCAGCCGGCAGGGGAACACCGGGGAGCTGTTTTTT. Its translation: CASSRQGNTGELFF. V and J are TRBV7-9 and TRBJ2-2; D perhaps matches TRBD1 (5 bases). Germline assignment: CDR1 SEHNR and CDR2 FQNEAQ (reference sequence). V was cut by 5 bases and J by 1 base, with 8 bases left in between. The CDR3 is made up of 14 amino acids.

The chain is built from TRBV5-1 and TRBJ2-1; D not certain. The CDR3 consists of 13 residues. V shed 2 bases and J shed 9 bases, with 12 bases lying between them. Germline V gene data show CDR1 as SGHRS and CDR2 as YFSETQ. CDR3 region: CASSFGTPGEQFF. The CDR3 DNA reads TGCGCCAGCAGCTTTGGAACACCGGGTGAGCAGTTCTTC.

CDR3 region: CASSSGTVQETQYF. CDR3 in DNA: TGTGCCAGCTCGTCCGGGACAGTTCAAGAGACCCAGTACTTC. The V gene is TRBV18, the J gene TRBJ2-5; TRBD1 aligns across 7 bases. The CDR3 extends over 14 amino acids. V lost 6 bases and J lost 2; bases outside the gene matches: 6. CDR1 and CDR2 (germline): KGHSH, LQKENI.

This chain connects TRBV27 to TRBJ1-1, with D tentatively TRBD1 (5 bases). The V end lost 3 bases, the J end lost 0 bases, and 11 bases lay between the germline ends. The CDR3 has 15 residues. Germline V gene sequence: CDR1 MNHEY, CDR2 SMNVEV (reference sequence). The CDR3, as DNA: TGTGCCAGCAGTTTTGGGGGGAACATGAACACTGAAGCTTTCTTT. Amino acid sequence: CASSFGGNMNTEAFF.

The sample holds one count of this clone. The V call is TRBV7-7, the J call TRBJ2-7, with TRBD1 matching 8 bases. The CDR3 spans 13 residues. V dropped 5 bases and J dropped 5; count of bases not matched to a gene: 5. Looked up from germline, CDR1 is SSHAT and CDR2 is FNYEAQ (reference sequence). Here the CDR3 DNA reads TGTGCCAGCAGCCCACGGACAGGGAACGAGCAGTACTTC. It translates to CASSPRTGNEQYF.

V gene TRBV10-1 combines with J gene TRBJ1-1; D perhaps matches TRBD1 (5 bases). CDR1 WNHNN and CDR2 SYGVQD come from the germline V gene (reference sequence). The CDR3 consists of 13 residues. Trimming took 8 bases from V and 7 from J, leaving 17 bases between them. Written as DNA, the CDR3 is TGCGCCAGCTACACCAAGGGGCAGAGTGAAGCTTTCTTT. Its translation: CASYTKGQSEAFF.

The genes are TRBV5-1 and TRBJ2-7, with 10 bases lining up with TRBD1. This CDR3 is 15 amino acids long. The germline V gene encodes CDR1 SGHRS and CDR2 YFSETQ. J was trimmed by 3 bases and V by 4 bases; bases with no gene match: 7. CDR3 residues: CASSHRDRGFYEQYF. The CDR3 DNA reads TGCGCCAGCAGCCACCGGGACAGGGGCTTCTACGAGCAGTACTTC.

V is TRBV5-1 and J is TRBJ1-5, with unresolved D. The V gene's germline CDR1 is SGHRS and CDR2 YFSETQ. The V gene lost 9 bases and the J gene lost 9 bases, with 10 bases spanning the gap. CDR3 size: 10 residues. In DNA form, the CDR3 reads TGCGCCAAAAAAGCCCGGCCCCAGCATTTT. Encoded protein: CAKKARPQHF.

V usage is TRBV9 and J usage is TRBJ2-7; 7 bases agree with TRBD1. The CDR3 consists of 14 residues. Germline lookup yields CDR1 SGDLS and CDR2 YYNGEE. Trimming at V came to 2 bases and at J to 6 bases, leaving 8 bases not matched to a gene. CDR3 sequence: CASSVTGSSFEQYF. Written as DNA, the CDR3 is TGTGCCAGCAGCGTGACAGGGTCTAGTTTCGAGCAGTACTTC.

This clone was observed once. This sequence joins TRBV5-4 and TRBJ1-2; no reliable D call. The CDR3 contains 12 residues. Germline assignment: CDR1 SGHNT and CDR2 YYREEE (reference sequence). With 4 bases removed from V and 7 bases from J, the gap between germline ends came to 11 bases. CDR3 protein: CASSPSTGGYTF. CDR3 coding DNA: TGTGCCAGCAGCCCATCGACGGGTGGCTACACCTTC.

The rearrangement uses TRBV5-6 and TRBJ2-7, with D unresolved. CDR1 is SGHDT, CDR2 YYEEEE, per germline. CDR3 size: 11 residues. The V end lost 0 bases, the J end lost 13 bases, and 11 bases lay between the germline ends. CDR3 DNA: TGTGCCAGCAGCTTGGACGGTGAAAAATACTTC. Its translation: CASSLDGEKYF.

This clone occurred a few times. V gene TRBV7-2 combines with J gene TRBJ2-7; 8 bases agree with TRBD2. The V segment lost 5 bases and the J segment 9 bases; nucleotides outside the gene matches: 12. The CDR3 consists of 14 residues. Germline CDR1 reads SGHTA; CDR2 reads FQGNSA. The CDR3 region has the DNA TGTGCCAGCAGCCTGCAGGGGACTAGAACTGGGCAGTACTTC. Encoded protein: CASSLQGTRTGQYF.

This chain joins TRBV6-1 and TRBJ2-5, with 11 bases matching TRBD1. The CDR3 is 16 residues long. J lost 4 bases, V lost 2 bases, and 6 bases had no gene match. CDR1 MNHNS and CDR2 SASEGT come from the germline V gene. CDR3 in DNA: TGTGCCAGCAGTGAATGGGACAGGGGGGGCGGAGAGACCCAGTACTTC. Amino acids: CASSEWDRGGGETQYF.

The genes are TRBV5-6 and TRBJ1-3, with 9 bases matching TRBD1. V lost 5 bases and J lost 4; bases outside the gene matches: 4. Germline loops: CDR1 SGHDT, CDR2 YYEEEE. The CDR3 is made up of 14 amino acids. The CDR3 sequence: CASRGQGLGNTIYF. CDR3 nucleotide sequence: TGTGCCAGCAGAGGACAGGGGTTGGGAAACACCATATATTTT.

The rearrangement uses TRBV2 and TRBJ2-7; D is uncertain. The CDR3 loop spans 11 amino acids. V shed 5 bases and J shed 2 bases, with 4 bases lying between them. Germline V gene data show CDR1 as SNHLY and CDR2 as FYNNEI. In DNA form, the CDR3 reads TGTGCCAGCAGTATAACCTACGAGCAGTACTTC. The encoded protein is CASSITYEQYF.